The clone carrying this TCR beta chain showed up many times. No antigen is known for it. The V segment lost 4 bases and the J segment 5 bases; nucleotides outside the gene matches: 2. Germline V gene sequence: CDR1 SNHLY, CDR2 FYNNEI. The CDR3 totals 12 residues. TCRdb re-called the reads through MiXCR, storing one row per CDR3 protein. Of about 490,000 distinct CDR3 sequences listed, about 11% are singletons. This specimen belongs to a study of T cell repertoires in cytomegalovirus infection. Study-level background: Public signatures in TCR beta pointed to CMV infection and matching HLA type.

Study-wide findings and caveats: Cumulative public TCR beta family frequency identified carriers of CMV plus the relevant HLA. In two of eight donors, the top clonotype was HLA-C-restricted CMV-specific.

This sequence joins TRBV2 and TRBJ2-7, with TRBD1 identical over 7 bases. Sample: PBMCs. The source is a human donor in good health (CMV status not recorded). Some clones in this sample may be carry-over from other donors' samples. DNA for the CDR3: TGTGCCAGCAGTGGACAGGGTAACGAGCAGTACTTC. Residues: CASSGQGNEQYF.